One sample yielded the 10 T cell receptor beta chains listed below, sequenced in a study of blood T cells in healthy people across ages. Through a sample-barcoded 5' primer and a J-beta primer mix, a second PCR was run for about 6 to 12 cycles. Using its own MiXCR run on the 5' RACE reads, TCRdb lists one record per CDR3 protein. The table has fewer than 900,000 distinct CDR3 sequences, 49% seen once. Sequenced: blood. These receptors originate from a woman aged 55-69 years in good health.

The chain employs TRBV6-6 and TRBJ2-3, with TRBD2 identical over 11 bases. V lost 5 bases and J lost 4; bases outside the gene matches: 8. Germline-derived CDR1 and CDR2 are MNHNY and SVGAGI (reference sequence). The CDR3 extends over 16 amino acids. CDR3: CASSPTASGRSDTQYF. The CDR3 DNA is TGTGCCAGCAGTCCCACGGCTAGCGGGAGGTCAGATACGCAGTATTTT.

The sample holds a few counts of this clonotype. An end of the junction does not agree with germline; a read error may underlie this. CDR3 sequence reads: CASSSRGRDEQFF. CDR3 in DNA: TGTGCCAGTAGTTCGAGAGGGCGGGATGAGCAGTTCTTC. The V gene is TRBV12-3 or TRBV12-4, the J gene TRBJ2-1, with D possibly matching TRBD2 (5 bases). This CDR3 has 13 residues.

The chain is built from TRBV29-1 and TRBJ2-7, with D possibly matching TRBD2 (5 bases). CDR1 is SQVTM and CDR2 is ANQGSEA in the germline V gene. The CDR3 has 13 residues. The V end lost 4 bases, the J end lost 5 bases, and 15 bases lay between the germline ends. CDR3 region: CSVARVSPNEQYF. Written as DNA, the CDR3 is TGCAGCGTTGCGAGGGTATCGCCTAACGAGCAGTACTTC.

The J gene is TRBJ1-6, the V gene TRBV20-1; D may be TRBD1 (5 bases). Germline assignment: CDR1 DFQATT and CDR2 SNEGSKA (reference sequence). The CDR3 runs 11 residues. V lost 2 bases to trimming and J lost 11 bases, with 7 bases between them. DNA of the CDR3: TGCAGTGCTAGATCAGGGCCACCCCTCCACTTT. It codes for CSARSGPPLHF.

The rearrangement links TRBV2 to TRBJ2-2; 9 bases are shared with TRBD1. The V gene's germline CDR1 is SNHLY and CDR2 FYNNEI. The CDR3 runs to 15 residues. V was clipped by 6 bases and J by 0 bases; unmatched bases: 2. CDR3 in amino acids: CASSRTGANTGELFF. The CDR3 DNA reads as TGTGCCAGCAGCAGGACAGGGGCGAACACCGGGGAGCTGTTTTTT.

J is TRBJ1-2 and V is TRBV4-1; D gene uncertain. Trimming removed 8 bases from V and 0 bases from J, with 13 bases in between. This CDR3 is 14 amino acids long. Germline CDR1 MGHRA, CDR2 YSYEKL. The CDR3 bases are TGCGCCAGCCGGATGACCGAGACTAACTATGGCTACACCTTC. Protein: CASRMTETNYGYTF.

This clonotype was seen a few times. The chain is built from TRBV28 and TRBJ2-1, with D tentatively TRBD2 (6 bases). V was trimmed by 5 bases and J by 11 bases, leaving 22 bases between them. The CDR3 loop spans 15 amino acids. The germline V gene encodes CDR1 MDHEN and CDR2 SYDVKM. The CDR3 loop is CASSTRRESRAKQFF. In DNA, the CDR3 is TGTGCCAGCAGTACGAGGCGGGAAAGCCGAGCGAAGCAGTTCTTC.

This clonotype was detected many times. V gene TRBV4-3 combines with J gene TRBJ2-1; 7 bases match TRBD2. V was clipped by 0 bases and J by 3 bases; unmatched bases: 2. CDR3 length: 15 residues. Germline values: CDR1 LGHNA, CDR2 YSLEER. CDR3: CASSQDGTNYNEQFF. In nucleotides, the CDR3 is TGCGCCAGCAGCCAAGACGGGACTAACTACAATGAGCAGTTCTTC.

This clonotype has a handful of counts. The V call is TRBV10-3, the J call TRBJ2-1; tentatively, D is TRBD1 (6 bases). The CDR3 runs to 14 residues. Germline V gives CDR1 ENHRY, CDR2 SYGVKD. Trimming cost V 7 bases and J 9 bases, with 19 bases left between them. The DNA for the CDR3 is TGTGCCATCATCCCCTCGACAGGATCGGGTGAGCAGTTCTTC. It specifies CAIIPSTGSGEQFF.

The chain couples TRBV7-8 to TRBJ2-7, with TRBD2 identical over 13 bases. Germline-derived CDR1 and CDR2 are SGHVS and FQNEAQ. The CDR3 totals 15 residues. The V gene end was trimmed by 5 bases and the J gene end by 2 bases; junction bases not matched to a gene: 3. The CDR3 DNA reads TGTGCCAGCAGCGAACTAGCGGGAGGGCCCTACGAGCAGTACTTC. Protein sequence: CASSELAGGPYEQYF.